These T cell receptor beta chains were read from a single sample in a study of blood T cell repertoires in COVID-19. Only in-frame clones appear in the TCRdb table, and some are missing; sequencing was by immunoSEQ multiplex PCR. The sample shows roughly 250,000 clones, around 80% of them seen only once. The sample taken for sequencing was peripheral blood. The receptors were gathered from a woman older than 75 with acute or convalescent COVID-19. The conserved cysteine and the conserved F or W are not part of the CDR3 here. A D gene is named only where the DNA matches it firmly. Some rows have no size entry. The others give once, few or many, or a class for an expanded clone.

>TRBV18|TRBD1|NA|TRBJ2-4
ASSPRDSVAKNIQY
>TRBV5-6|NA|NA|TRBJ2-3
ASSLALELAYTQY
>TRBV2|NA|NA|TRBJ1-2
ASSEQEGGRSYGYT
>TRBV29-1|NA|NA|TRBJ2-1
SFLKRGRARNEQF
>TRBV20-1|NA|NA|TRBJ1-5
SASSLGAPYDQPQH
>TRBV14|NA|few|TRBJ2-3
ASSQAAGHTQY
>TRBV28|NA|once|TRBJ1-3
ASSGTDSGNTIY
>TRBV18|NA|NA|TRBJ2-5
ASSPSHSQETQY
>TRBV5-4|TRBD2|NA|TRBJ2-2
ASSSSGRANTGELF
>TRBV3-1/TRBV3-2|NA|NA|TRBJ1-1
ASSQAGTLNTEAF
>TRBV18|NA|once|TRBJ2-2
ASAPGRDTGELF
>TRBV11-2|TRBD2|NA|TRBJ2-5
ASSLEGLVVPY
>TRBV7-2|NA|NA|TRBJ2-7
ASSLVLTAQQY
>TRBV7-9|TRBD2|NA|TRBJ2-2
ASSALAGLSSGELF
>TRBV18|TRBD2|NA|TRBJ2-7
ASSPPSGSFPREQY
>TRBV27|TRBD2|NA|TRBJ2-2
ASKDQRGVAGELF
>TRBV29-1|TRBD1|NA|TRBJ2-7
SVPSDRLHEQY
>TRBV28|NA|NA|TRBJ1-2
ASKSPGSSNYGYT
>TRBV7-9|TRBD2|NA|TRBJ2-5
ASTERGPQETQY
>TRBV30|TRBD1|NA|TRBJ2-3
AWDIPGQGKH
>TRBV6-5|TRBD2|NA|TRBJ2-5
ASSTSGGAPKTQY
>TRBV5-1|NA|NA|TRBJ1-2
ASSGDTRGYT
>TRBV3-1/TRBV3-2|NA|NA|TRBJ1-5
ASSQDSTQPQH
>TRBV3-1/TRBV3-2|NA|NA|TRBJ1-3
ASSQGRASGNTIY
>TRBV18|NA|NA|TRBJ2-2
ASAILESTGELF
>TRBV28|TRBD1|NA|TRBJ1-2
ASRSTGQGSYGYT
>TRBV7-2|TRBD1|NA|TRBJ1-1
ASSPRQGAGGNTEAF
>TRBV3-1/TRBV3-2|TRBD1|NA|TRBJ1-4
ASSQLRGPRYEKLF
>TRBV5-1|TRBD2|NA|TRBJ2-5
ASSRGLAGTLSMGETQY
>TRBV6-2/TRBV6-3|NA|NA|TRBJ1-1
ASSLRGGRTEAF
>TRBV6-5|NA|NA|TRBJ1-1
ASSPGPGVGAF
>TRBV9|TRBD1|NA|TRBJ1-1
ASSPRTGVRTEAF
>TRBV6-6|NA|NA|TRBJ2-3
ASSYSGRGDTQY
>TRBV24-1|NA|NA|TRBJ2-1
ATSDYLLNTRSYNEQF
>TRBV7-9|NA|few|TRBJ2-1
ASSLTSLSDQF
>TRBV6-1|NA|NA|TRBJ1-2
ASSERGLYGYT
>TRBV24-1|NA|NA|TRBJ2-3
ATSDFWTEKGQY
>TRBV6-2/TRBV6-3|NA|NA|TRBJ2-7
ASSYGGTASYEQY
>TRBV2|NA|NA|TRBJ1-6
ASSDRGSYNSPLH
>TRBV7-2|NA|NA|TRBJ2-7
ASSVGPEQY
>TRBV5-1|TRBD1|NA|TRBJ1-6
ASSVSGGDNSPLH
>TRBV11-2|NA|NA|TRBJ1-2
ASSSGGGTAAGYGYT
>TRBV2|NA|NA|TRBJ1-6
ASSAETGGYSPLH
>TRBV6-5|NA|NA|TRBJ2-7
ASSYRETYEQY
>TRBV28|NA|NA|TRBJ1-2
ASRRVNYGYT
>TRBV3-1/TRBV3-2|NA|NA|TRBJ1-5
ASSQDPIGGTNQPQH
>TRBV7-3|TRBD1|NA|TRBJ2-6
ASSLRGQGALSGANVLT
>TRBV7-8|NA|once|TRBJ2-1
ASSSSTPRLF
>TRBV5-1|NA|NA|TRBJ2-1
ASTYDPWGGAGPYNEQF
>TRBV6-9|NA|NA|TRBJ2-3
ASSPRRLAQRGGTDTQY
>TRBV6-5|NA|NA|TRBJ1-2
ASVEEDYGYT
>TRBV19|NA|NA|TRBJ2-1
ASSLIAASSYNEQF
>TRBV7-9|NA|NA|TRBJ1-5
ASSLAYGRSNQPQH